The 13 T cell receptor beta chains reported below all come from one sample, sequenced in a study of neurological immune-mediated disorders. Specified time point: longitudinal time-point 2. TCRdb re-called the 5' RACE reads through MiXCR, storing one row per CDR3 protein. The sample consists of some 100,000 distinct CDR3 sequences, roughly an eighth of them appearing once. The sample was PBMCs. These receptors all stem from a female donor with HTLV-1-associated myelopathy (HAM/TSP).

This clonotype was seen many times. The chain couples TRBV3-1 to TRBJ1-6; D is unclear. This CDR3 region has 14 residues. Germline assignment: CDR1 LGHDT and CDR2 YNNKEL (reference sequence). The V end was cut by 5 bases, the J end by 8 bases, with 13 bases between. DNA for the CDR3: TGTGCCAGCAGCACGACGGACGGTGATTCACCCCTCCACTTT. It codes for CASSTTDGDSPLHF.

This clonotype was detected ten times or more. This sequence joins TRBV6-2 or TRBV6-3 and TRBJ1-2; no reliable D call. CDR1 is MNHEY, CDR2 SVGEGT, per germline. Between the trimmed V and J ends, which lost 7 bases and 3 bases, there was a span of 15 bases. The CDR3 has 14 amino acids. In DNA form, the CDR3 reads TGTGCCAGCACCCACGAGGAGACACACTATGGCTACACCTTC. This encodes CASTHEETHYGYTF.

In this sample, this clonotype turned up many times. The V and J genes are TRBV6-4 and TRBJ1-2, with TRBD1 as a possible D gene (6 bases). Looked up from germline, CDR1 is MRHNA and CDR2 is SNTAGT. The germline V and J ends were trimmed by 7 bases and 5 bases, with 20 bases remaining between them. The CDR3 runs to 15 residues. CDR3 amino acids: CASTPQPGQGYGYTF. The CDR3 DNA sequence: TGTGCCAGCACCCCCCAGCCGGGACAAGGATATGGCTACACCTTC.

There are many counts of this clonotype. The chain has TRBV28 and TRBJ2-6; maybe TRBD1 (7 bases). In germline, CDR1 is MDHEN, CDR2 SYDVKM. With 8 bases removed from V and 4 bases from J, the gap between germline ends came to 15 bases. This CDR3 comprises 15 residues. The CDR3 DNA is TGTGCCAGCTCCAGGGGGGCGACGGGGGCCAACGTCCTGACTTTC. Residues: CASSRGATGANVLTF.

This clonotype was observed at least ten times. CDR3 residues: CASSRGTTPSDTQYF. CDR3 nucleotides: TGCGCCAGCAGCAGGGGGACGACACCCTCGGATACGCAGTATTTT. This sequence joins TRBV5-1 and TRBJ2-3, with TRBD1 as a possible D gene (6 bases). V was pared by 4 bases and J by 6 bases, with 18 bases between. Germline V gene data show CDR1 as SGHRS and CDR2 as YFSETQ. This CDR3 comprises 15 residues.

This clonotype has a count of ten or more. The gene calls are TRBV29-1 and TRBJ2-2; TRBD2 aligns across 9 bases. V shed 1 base and J 4 bases; nucleotides not matched to a gene: 7. This CDR3 spans 16 amino acids. Germline loops: CDR1 SQVTM, CDR2 ANQGSEA. As DNA, the CDR3 is TGCAGCGTTGAAGCCAGCGGGGGGCGTTTCACCGGGGAGCTGTTTTTT. Protein sequence: CSVEASGGRFTGELFF.

This clonotype was counted at least ten times. V gene TRBV7-8 combines with J gene TRBJ1-1; TRBD1 matches 10 bases. Germline CDR1 and CDR2: SGHVS and FQNEAQ. The V and J ends lost 4 bases and 2 bases, in that order; junction bases with no gene match: 4. The CDR3 is 15 amino acids. The CDR3 coding sequence is TGTGCCAGCAGCTCGGGACAGGGGTTTAACACTGAAGCTTTCTTT. Encoded protein: CASSSGQGFNTEAFF.

This clonotype was recorded many times. The chain employs TRBV12-3 or TRBV12-4 and TRBJ2-7, with 9 bases aligning to TRBD1. CDR3 length equals 12 residues. Germline trimming cut 6 bases from V and 9 bases from J; bases unmatched to any gene: 6. CDR3 sequence: CASSTGQGGQYF. CDR3 DNA: TGTGCCAGCAGCACGGGACAGGGTGGGCAGTACTTC.

This clonotype was counted many times. The chain combines TRBV12-3 or TRBV12-4 with TRBJ2-2; D is unresolved. V lost 1 base and J lost 4, with 13 bases in between. This CDR3 has 16 residues. This CDR3 reads CASSLGVEVGTGELFF. Here the CDR3 DNA reads TGTGCCAGCAGTTTAGGAGTTGAGGTTGGCACCGGGGAGCTGTTTTTT.

This clonotype was seen repeatedly, ten times or more. The V gene is TRBV27, the J gene TRBJ2-1, with 9 bases aligning to TRBD1. After removal of 0 bases from V and 5 bases from J, the junction contained 8 bases not matched to a gene. CDR3 length: 17 amino acids. Germline V gene sequence: CDR1 MNHEY, CDR2 SMNVEV (reference sequence). CDR3 nucleotide sequence: TGTGCCAGCAGTTTATCGCCTACAGGGGGCATAGACAATGAGCAGTTCTTC. This gives the protein CASSLSPTGGIDNEQFF.

The table lists this clonotype with many counts. The chain carries TRBV20-1 and TRBJ1-5; 7 bases map to TRBD1. Germline CDR1 reads DFQATT; CDR2 reads SNEGSKA (reference sequence). The CDR3 is made up of 14 amino acids. J was trimmed by 4 bases and V by 6 bases; bases with no gene match: 9. The CDR3 is CSATTGDPNQPQHF. In DNA, the CDR3 is TGCAGTGCGACTACAGGGGACCCAAATCAGCCCCAGCATTTT.

This clonotype was found many times. The chain links TRBV20-1 to TRBJ2-7, with D possibly called TRBD1 or TRBD2 (5 bases each). In germline, CDR1 is DFQATT, CDR2 SNEGSKA (reference sequence). The CDR3 has 15 amino acids. V lost 2 bases, J lost 2 bases, and 16 bases lay in between. The CDR3 DNA follows: TGCAGTGCTAGATTTCCGGGACCGACGACCTACGAGCAGTACTTC. It is translated as CSARFPGPTTYEQYF.

This clonotype occurred many times. The J gene is TRBJ1-2, the V gene TRBV2, with 9 bases aligning to TRBD1. Germline values: CDR1 SNHLY, CDR2 FYNNEI. CDR3 size: 13 residues. The junction had 2 bases not matched to a gene; V was cut back by 5 bases and J by 4 bases. This CDR3 is CASSYRGLYGYTF. The CDR3 DNA reads TGTGCCAGCAGTTACAGGGGGCTCTATGGCTACACCTTC.